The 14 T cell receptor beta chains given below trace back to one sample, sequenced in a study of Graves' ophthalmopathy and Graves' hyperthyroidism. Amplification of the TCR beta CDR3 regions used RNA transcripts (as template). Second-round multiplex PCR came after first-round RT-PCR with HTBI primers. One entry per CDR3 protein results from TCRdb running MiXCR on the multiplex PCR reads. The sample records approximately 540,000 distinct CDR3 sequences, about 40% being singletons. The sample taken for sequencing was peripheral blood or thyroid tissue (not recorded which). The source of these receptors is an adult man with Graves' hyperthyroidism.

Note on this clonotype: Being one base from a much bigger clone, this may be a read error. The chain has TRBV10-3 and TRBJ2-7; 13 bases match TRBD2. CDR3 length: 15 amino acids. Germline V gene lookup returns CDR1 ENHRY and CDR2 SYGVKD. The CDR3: CTSSSGTSGTYEQYF. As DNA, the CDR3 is TGTACCAGCAGTTCCGGGACTAGCGGGACCTACGAGCAGTACTTC.

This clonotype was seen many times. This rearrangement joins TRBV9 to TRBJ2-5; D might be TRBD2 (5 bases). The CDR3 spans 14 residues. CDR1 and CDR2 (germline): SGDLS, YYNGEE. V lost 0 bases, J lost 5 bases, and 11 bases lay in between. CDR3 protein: CASSVAWRTETQYF. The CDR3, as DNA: TGTGCCAGCAGCGTAGCATGGAGGACGGAGACCCAGTACTTC. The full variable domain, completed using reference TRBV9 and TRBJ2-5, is DSGVTQTPKHLITATGQRVTLRCSPRSGDLSVYWYQQSLDQGLQFLIQYYNGEERAKGNILERFSAQQFPDLHSELNLSSLELGDSALYFCASSVAWRTETQYFGPGTRLLVL.

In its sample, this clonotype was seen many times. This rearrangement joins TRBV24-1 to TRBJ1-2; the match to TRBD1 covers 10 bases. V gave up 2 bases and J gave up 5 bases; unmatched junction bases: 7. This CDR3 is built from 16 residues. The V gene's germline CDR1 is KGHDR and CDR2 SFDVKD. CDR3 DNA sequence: TGTGCCACCAGTGATTCGGGGGACAGGGGCTCTTATGGCTACACCTTC. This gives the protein CATSDSGDRGSYGYTF.

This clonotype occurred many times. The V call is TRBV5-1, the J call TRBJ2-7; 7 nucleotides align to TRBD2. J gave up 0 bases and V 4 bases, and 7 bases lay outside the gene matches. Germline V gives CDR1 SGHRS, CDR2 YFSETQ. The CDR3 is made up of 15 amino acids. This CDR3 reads CASSESSGFSYEQYF. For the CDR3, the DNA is TGCGCCAGCAGCGAATCTAGCGGATTCTCCTACGAGCAGTACTTC.

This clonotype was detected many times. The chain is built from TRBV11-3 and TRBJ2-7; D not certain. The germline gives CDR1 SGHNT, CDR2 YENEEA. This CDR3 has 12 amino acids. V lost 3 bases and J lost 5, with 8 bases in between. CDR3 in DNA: TGTGCCAGCAGCTTGTACAATAACGAGCAGTACTTC. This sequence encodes CASSLYNNEQYF.

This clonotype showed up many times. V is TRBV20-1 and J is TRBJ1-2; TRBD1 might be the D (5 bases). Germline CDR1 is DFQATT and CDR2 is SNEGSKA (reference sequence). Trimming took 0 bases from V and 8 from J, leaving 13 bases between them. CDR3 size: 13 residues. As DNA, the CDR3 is TGCAGTGCTAGAGATGGAGGGGCTCTAGGCTACACCTTC. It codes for CSARDGGALGYTF.

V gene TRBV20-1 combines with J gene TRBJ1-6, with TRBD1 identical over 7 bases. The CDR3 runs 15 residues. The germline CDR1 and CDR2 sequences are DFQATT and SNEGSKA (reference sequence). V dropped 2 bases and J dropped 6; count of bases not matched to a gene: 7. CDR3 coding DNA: TGCAGTGCTAGACCCGAGACAGGGAGTAATTCACCCCTCCACTTT. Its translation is CSARPETGSNSPLHF.

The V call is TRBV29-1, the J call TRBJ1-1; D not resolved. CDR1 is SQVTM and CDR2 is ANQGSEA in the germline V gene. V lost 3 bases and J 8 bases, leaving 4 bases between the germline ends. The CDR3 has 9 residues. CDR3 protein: CSVDAEAFF. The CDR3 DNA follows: TGCAGCGTTGATGCAGAAGCTTTCTTT.

CDR3 sequence: CATSDLRLAGEGVHEQYF. For the CDR3, the DNA is TGTGCCACCAGTGATTTGAGACTAGCGGGGGAAGGAGTACACGAGCAGTACTTC. This chain links TRBV24-1 with TRBJ2-7; 12 bases align to TRBD2. CDR1 and CDR2 (germline): KGHDR, SFDVKD. The length of the CDR3 is 18 residues. J lost 5 bases, V lost 0 bases, and 10 bases had no gene match.

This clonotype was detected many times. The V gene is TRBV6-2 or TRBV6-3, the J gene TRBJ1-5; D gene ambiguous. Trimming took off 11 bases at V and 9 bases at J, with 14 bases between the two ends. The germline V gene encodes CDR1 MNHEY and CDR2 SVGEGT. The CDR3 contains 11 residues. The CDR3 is CAFGDGAPQHF. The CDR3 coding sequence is TGTGCCTTCGGGGATGGAGCGCCCCAGCATTTT.

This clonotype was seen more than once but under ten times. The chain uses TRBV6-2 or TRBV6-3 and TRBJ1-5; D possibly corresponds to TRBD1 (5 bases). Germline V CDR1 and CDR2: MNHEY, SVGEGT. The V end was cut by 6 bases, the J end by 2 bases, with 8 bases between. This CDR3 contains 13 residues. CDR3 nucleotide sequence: TGTGCCAGCAGAGTGGGGGGCAATCAGCCCCAGCATTTT. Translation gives CASRVGGNQPQHF.

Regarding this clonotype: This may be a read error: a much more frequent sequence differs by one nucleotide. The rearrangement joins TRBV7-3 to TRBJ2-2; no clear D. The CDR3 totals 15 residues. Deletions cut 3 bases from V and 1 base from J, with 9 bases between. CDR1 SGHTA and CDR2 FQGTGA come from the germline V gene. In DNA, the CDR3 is TGTGCCAGCAGCTTGACACTACGGAACACCGGGGAGCTGTTTTTT. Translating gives CASSLTLRNTGELFF.

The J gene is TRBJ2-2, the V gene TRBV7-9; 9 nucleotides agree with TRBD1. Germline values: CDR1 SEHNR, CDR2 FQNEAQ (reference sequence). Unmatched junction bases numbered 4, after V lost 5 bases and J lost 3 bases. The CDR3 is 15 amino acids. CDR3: CASSRRQGDTGELFF. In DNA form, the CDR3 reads TGTGCCAGCAGCAGGCGACAGGGGGACACCGGGGAGCTGTTTTTT.

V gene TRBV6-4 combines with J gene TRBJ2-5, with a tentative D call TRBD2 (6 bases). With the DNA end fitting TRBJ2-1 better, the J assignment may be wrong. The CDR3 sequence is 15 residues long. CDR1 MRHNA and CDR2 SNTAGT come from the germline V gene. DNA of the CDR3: TGTGCCAGCAGTCCCAGGAGGGGAGGATACAATGAGCAGTTCTTC. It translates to CASSPRRGGYNEQFF.